Reported below is one TCR beta chain. Its antigen has not been determined. Per-base quality was not reported, and no clone a single base away is much larger than it. Spanning cysteine to phenylalanine, the CDR3 consists of 13 amino acids. The read is trimmed to its CDR3 DNA, 39 bases read in frame from base 1. Per the germline V gene, SGHRS is the CDR1 and YFSETQ is the CDR2. Between the V and J ends, shortened by 7 bases and 2 bases respectively, the junction contains 13 bases. This record belongs to a study of cytomegalovirus exposure and HLA in healthy donors (dated by TCRdb to the late 2010s). As for the study more broadly: The 666 repertoires of the first cohort and the 120 validation repertoires were produced on the same platform, according to a later analysis. A separate validation cohort of 100 to 150 different subjects was used in addition to the approximately 670-subject first cohort. The aim of the study was to test whether cataloging public T cell receptors could identify signatures of past pathogen exposure. To predict cytomegalovirus infection status, the study brought together high-throughput TCR immunosequencing, statistical association of individual TCRs with disease status, and machine learning.

General findings and caveats noted by the study authors: A later analysis found that TCRs clustered in the first cohort also tended to co-occur in the 120 or so validation repertoires, with approximately 95% of cluster scores above 0. Most TCR sequences were seen in very few donors, while some public TCRs were found in many individuals. Cytomegalovirus status was reported to be diagnosed by the classifier with high specificity and sensitivity in both the original and validation cohorts. In vitro tests confirmed that a few of the cytomegalovirus-associated TCR beta chains recognize cytomegalovirus antigens. All 120 or so repertoires were used to score co-occurrence in the validation cohort in a later analysis, because that analysis had no HLA typing for the cohort. The authors suggested that the approach could potentially be generalized to other disease states and immunological phenotypes. In the study, some 160 TCR beta chains were listed as associated with cytomegalovirus.

Donors formed part of the validation cohort, which comprised 120 subjects and was distinct from the first cohort of under 750 subjects. The library was produced with the immunoSEQ multiplex PCR assay. In the source study's methods: A statistical classification framework was developed to diagnose cytomegalovirus status using the catalog of TCR beta chain sequences. Drawn from immuneACCESS, this table holds only the in-frame rearrangements with V and J called that TCRdb kept. Clones are partly lost; checked studies trace under half to an unresolved V gene and leave the rest unexplained. V, J and clone size are taken as reported in that table, and D and trimming were inferred from the DNA itself. The sample has 150,000 to 160,000 clones on record, about 86% of them singletons. The ten largest clones capture approximately 2.2% of the sample.

This receptor was identified in a human donor in good health. The sequenced sample was PBMCs. This chain joins TRBV5-1 to TRBJ2-7; TRBD1 might be the D gene, on 6 matching bases. CDR3 reads: CASAGQSTYEQYF. In nucleotide form, the sequence is TGCGCCAGCGCTGGACAGTCTACCTACGAGCAGTACTTC.